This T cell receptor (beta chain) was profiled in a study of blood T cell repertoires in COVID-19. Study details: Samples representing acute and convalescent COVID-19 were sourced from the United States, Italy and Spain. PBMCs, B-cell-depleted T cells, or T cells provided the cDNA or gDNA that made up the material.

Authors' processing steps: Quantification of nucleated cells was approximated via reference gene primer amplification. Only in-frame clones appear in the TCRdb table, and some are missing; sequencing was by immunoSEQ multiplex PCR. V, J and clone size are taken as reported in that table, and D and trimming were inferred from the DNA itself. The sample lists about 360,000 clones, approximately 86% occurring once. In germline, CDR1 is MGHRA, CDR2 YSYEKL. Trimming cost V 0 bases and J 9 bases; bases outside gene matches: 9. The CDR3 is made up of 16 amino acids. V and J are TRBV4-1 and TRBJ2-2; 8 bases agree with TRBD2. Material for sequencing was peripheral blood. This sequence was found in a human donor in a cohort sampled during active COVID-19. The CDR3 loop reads CASSQDRGLELRELFF. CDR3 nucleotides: TGCGCCAGCAGCCAAGACCGGGGACTAGAACTCAGGGAGCTGTTTTTT.